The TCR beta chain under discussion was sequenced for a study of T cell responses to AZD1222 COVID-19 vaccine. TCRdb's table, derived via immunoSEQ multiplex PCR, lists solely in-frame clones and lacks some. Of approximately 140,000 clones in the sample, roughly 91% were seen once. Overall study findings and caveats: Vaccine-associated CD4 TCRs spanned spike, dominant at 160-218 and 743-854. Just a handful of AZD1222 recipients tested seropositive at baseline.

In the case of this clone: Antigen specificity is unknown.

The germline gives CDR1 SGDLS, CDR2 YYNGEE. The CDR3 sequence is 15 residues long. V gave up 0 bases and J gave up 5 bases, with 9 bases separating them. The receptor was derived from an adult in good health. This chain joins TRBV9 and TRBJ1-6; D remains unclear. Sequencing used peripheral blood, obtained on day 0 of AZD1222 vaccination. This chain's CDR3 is CASSVEGLNNSPLHF. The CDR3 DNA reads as TGTGCCAGCAGCGTAGAAGGCCTAAATAATTCACCCCTCCACTTT. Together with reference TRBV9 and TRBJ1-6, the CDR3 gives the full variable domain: DSGVTQTPKHLITATGQRVTLRCSPRSGDLSVYWYQQSLDQGLQFLIQYYNGEERAKGNILERFSAQQFPDLHSELNLSSLELGDSALYFCASSVEGLNNSPLHFGNGTRLTVT.